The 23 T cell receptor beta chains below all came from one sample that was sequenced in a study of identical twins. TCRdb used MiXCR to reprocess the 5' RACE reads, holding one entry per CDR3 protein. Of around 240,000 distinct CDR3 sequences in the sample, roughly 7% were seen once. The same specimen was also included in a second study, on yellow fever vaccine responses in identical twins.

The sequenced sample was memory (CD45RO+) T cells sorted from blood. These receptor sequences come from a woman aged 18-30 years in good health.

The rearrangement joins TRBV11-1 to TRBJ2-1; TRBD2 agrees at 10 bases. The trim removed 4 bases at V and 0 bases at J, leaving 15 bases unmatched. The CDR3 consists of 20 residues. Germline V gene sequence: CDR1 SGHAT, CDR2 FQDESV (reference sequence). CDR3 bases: TGTGCCAGCAGCTCCCATCCTAGCGGGAGTCGCCTGAGCTCCTACAATGAGCAGTTCTTC. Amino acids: CASSSHPSGSRLSSYNEQFF.

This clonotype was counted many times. The CDR3 here is CASRAPYPGDEQFF. The CDR3 DNA is TGTGCCAGCAGGGCACCCTACCCAGGGGATGAGCAGTTCTTC. The genes are TRBV27 and TRBJ2-1; maybe TRBD1 (6 bases). Looked up from germline, CDR1 is MNHEY and CDR2 is SMNVEV (reference sequence). The CDR3 runs 14 residues. V was trimmed by 6 bases and J by 8 bases, leaving 17 bases between them.

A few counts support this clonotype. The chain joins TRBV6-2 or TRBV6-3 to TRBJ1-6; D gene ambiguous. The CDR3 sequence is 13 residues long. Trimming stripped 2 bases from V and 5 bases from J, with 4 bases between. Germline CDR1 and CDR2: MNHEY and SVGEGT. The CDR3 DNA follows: TGTGCCAGCAGTTACAGGGATAATTCACCCCTCCACTTT. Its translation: CASSYRDNSPLHF.

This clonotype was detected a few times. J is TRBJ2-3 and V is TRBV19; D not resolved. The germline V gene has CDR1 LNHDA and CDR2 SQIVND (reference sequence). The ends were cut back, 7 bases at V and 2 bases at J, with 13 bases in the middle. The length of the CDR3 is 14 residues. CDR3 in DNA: TGTGCCAGTAACGAAAAGGCCTTCACAGATACGCAGTATTTT. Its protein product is CASNEKAFTDTQYF.

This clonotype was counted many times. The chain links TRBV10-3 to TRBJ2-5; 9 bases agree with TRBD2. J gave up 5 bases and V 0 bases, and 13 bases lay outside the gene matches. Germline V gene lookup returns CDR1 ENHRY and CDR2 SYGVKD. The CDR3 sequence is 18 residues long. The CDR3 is CAISESSGVAGVWETQYF. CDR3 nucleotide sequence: TGTGCCATCAGTGAGTCGTCAGGGGTAGCGGGAGTTTGGGAGACCCAGTACTTC.

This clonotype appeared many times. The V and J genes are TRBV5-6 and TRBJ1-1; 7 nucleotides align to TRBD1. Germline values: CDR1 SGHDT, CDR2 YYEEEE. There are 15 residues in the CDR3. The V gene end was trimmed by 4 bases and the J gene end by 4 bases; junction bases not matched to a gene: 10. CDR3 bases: TGTGCCAGCAGCCGACACCAGGGGGTGGTCACTGAAGCTTTCTTT. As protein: CASSRHQGVVTEAFF.

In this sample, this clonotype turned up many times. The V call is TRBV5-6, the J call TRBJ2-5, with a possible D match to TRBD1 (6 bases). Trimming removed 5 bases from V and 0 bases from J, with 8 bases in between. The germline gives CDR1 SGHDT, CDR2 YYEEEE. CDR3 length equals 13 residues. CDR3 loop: CASRWTDQETQYF. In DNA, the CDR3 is TGTGCCAGCAGGTGGACAGACCAAGAGACCCAGTACTTC.

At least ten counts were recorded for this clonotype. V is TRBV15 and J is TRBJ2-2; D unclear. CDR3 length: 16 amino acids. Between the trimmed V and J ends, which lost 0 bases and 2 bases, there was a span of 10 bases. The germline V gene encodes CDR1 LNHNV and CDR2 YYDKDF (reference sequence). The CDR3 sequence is CATSRDIVINTGELFF. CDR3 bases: TGTGCCACCAGCAGAGATATAGTCATAAACACCGGGGAGCTGTTTTTT.

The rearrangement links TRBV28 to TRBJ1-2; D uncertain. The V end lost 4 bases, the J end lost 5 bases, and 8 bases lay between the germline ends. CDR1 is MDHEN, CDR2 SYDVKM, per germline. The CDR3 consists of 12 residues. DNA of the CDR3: TGTGCCAGCAGTTCCAGCAGATATGGCTACACCTTC. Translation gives CASSSSRYGYTF.

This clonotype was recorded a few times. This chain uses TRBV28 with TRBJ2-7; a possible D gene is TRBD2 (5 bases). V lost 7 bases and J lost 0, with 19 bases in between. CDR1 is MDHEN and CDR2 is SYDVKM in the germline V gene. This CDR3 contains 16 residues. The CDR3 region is CASNPASSFDSYEQYV. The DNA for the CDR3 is TGTGCCAGCAACCCAGCCTCTAGCTTCGACTCCTACGAGCAGTACGTC.

The CDR3 bases are TGTGCCAGCAGCTTGGCCAAGAACACCGGGGAGCTGTTTTTT. It specifies CASSLAKNTGELFF. This chain links TRBV7-9 with TRBJ2-2, with unresolved D. Germline V gives CDR1 SEHNR, CDR2 FQNEAQ (reference sequence). The CDR3 runs to 14 residues. V lost 3 bases to trimming and J lost 1 base, with 6 bases between them.

The DNA for the CDR3 is TGTGCCAGCAGCTTAGATGGTGGAAAAGCTTTCTTT. Amino acid sequence: CASSLDGGKAFF. The genes are TRBV7-9 and TRBJ1-1; no clear D gene. Per the germline V gene, CDR1 is SEHNR and CDR2 is FQNEAQ (reference sequence). The CDR3 runs 12 residues. V dropped 1 base and J dropped 9 bases, with 9 bases sitting between them.

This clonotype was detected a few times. The CDR3 sequence: CASREWVETQYF. The CDR3 DNA reads as TGTGCCAGCAGGGAGTGGGTAGAGACCCAGTACTTC. V gene TRBV2 combines with J gene TRBJ2-5; D is undetermined. Germline CDR1 reads SNHLY; CDR2 reads FYNNEI. V shed 6 bases and J shed 4 bases, with 9 bases lying between them. The CDR3 is 12 residues long.

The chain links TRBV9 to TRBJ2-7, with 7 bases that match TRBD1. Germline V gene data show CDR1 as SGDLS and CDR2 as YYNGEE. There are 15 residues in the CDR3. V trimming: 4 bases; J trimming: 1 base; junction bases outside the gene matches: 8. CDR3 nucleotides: TGTGCCAGCAGCCGTGGACAGGCGATTTCCTACGAGCAGTACTTC. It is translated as CASSRGQAISYEQYF.

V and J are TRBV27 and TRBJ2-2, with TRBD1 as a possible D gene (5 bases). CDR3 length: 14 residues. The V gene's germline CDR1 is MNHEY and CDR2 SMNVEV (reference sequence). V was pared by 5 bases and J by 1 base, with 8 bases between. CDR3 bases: TGTGCCAGCAGTATAGGGGTGAACACCGGGGAGCTGTTTTTT. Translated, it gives CASSIGVNTGELFF.

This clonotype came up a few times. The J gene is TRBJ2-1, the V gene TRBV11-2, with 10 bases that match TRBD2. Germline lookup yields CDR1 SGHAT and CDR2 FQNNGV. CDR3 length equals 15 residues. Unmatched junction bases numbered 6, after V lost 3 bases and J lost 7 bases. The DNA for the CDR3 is TGTGCCAGCAGCTTGCTAGCGGGGGCGGGGAATGAGCAGTTCTTC. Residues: CASSLLAGAGNEQFF.

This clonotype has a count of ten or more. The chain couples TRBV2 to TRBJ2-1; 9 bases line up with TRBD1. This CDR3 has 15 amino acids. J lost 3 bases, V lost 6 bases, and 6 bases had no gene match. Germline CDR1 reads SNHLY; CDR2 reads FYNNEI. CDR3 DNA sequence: TGTGCCAGCAGAGACAGGGGGATATTCTACAATGAGCAGTTCTTC. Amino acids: CASRDRGIFYNEQFF.

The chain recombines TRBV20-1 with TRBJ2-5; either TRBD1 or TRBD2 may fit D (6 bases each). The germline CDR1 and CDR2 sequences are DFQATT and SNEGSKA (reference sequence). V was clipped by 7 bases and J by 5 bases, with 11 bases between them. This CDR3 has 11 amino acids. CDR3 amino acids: CSGSGAETQYF. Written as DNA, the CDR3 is TGCAGTGGGTCGGGGGCCGAGACCCAGTACTTC.

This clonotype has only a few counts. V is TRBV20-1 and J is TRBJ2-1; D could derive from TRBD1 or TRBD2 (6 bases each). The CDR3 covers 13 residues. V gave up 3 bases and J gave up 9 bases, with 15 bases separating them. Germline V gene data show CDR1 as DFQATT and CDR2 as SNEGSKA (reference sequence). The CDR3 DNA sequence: TGCAGTGCTAGTTATCCCGAGGGGGGTGAGCAGTTCTTC. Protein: CSASYPEGGEQFF.

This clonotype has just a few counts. The CDR3 DNA reads as TGCGCCAGCAGCTTGGGACTACTTCGCGAAGATACGCAGTATTTT. Translating it yields CASSLGLLREDTQYF. The chain is built from TRBV5-1 and TRBJ2-3, with D possibly being TRBD2 (5 bases). This CDR3 region has 15 residues. From germline, CDR1 is SGHRS and CDR2 YFSETQ. The V and J ends lost 0 bases and 5 bases respectively, with 13 bases between them.

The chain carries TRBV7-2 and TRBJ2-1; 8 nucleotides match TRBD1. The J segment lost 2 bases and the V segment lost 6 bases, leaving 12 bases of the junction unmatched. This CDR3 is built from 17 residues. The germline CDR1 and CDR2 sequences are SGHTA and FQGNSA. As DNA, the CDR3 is TGTGCCAGCAGACGAGGAACTGCAGGGGGCGCCTACAATGAGCAGTTCTTC. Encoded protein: CASRRGTAGGAYNEQFF.

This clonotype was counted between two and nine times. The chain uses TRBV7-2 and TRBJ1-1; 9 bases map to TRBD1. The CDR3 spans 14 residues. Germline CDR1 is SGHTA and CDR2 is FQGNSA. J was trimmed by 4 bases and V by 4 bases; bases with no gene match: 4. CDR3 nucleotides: TGTGCCAGCAGCTACGAGACAGGGGGCACTGAAGCTTTCTTT. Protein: CASSYETGGTEAFF.

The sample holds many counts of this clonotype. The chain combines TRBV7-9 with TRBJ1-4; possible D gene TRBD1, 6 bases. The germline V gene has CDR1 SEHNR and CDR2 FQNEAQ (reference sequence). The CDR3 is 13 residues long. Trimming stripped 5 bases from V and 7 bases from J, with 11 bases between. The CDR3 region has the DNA TGTGCCAGCAGCCAACAGGGTGGTGAAAAACTGTTTTTT. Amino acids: CASSQQGGEKLFF.